These T cell receptor beta chains were read from a single sample in a study of blood T cell repertoires in COVID-19. Some clones are missing from TCRdb's copy, which holds only in-frame ones; the method was immunoSEQ multiplex PCR. This sample has around 250,000 clones, with about 83% found just once. Specimen: peripheral blood. The receptors originated from a man at least 80 years old with acute or convalescent COVID-19. The CDR3 runs from the conserved cysteine through the conserved F or W. Part of the rows lack a size; the others show once, few, many or a class for expanded clones.

j_gene,abundance,v_gene,CDR3aa
TRBJ1-2,once,TRBV19,CASSPQTGKNGYTF
TRBJ1-5,.,TRBV21-1,CASSRFWAKGEDNQPQHF
TRBJ2-2,.,TRBV7-2,CASSLGPGQGASGELFF
TRBJ2-5,.,TRBV7-9,CASSLNGETQYF
TRBJ1-1,few,TRBV4-2,CASSNRWGGEAFF
TRBJ1-6,many,TRBV27,CASSLSATSSYNSPLHF
TRBJ1-5,.,TRBV4-1,CASSQEGGRGRNQPQHF
TRBJ1-6,.,TRBV19,CASSIHGQGTSPLHF
TRBJ2-1,few,TRBV5-5,CASSLDRSPYNEQFF
TRBJ1-6,.,TRBV5-1,CASSETGNSPLHF
TRBJ1-5,.,TRBV19,CARGGRDSNQPQHF
TRBJ2-7,.,TRBV20-1,CSASRSTYEQYF
TRBJ1-2,.,TRBV27,CAGSQTGTYGYTF
TRBJ2-7,.,TRBV10-1,CASSDSPTSGRYEQYF
TRBJ1-5,.,TRBV28,CASSPRTGFNQPQHF
TRBJ2-7,once,TRBV5-1,CASSLDPRQGSSYEQYF
TRBJ1-2,.,TRBV3-1/TRBV3-2,CASSQDWTGGQGYTF
TRBJ2-7,.,TRBV29-1,CSVMGQTYEQYF
TRBJ2-7,few,TRBV4-2,CASSQDPAGDFSYEQYF